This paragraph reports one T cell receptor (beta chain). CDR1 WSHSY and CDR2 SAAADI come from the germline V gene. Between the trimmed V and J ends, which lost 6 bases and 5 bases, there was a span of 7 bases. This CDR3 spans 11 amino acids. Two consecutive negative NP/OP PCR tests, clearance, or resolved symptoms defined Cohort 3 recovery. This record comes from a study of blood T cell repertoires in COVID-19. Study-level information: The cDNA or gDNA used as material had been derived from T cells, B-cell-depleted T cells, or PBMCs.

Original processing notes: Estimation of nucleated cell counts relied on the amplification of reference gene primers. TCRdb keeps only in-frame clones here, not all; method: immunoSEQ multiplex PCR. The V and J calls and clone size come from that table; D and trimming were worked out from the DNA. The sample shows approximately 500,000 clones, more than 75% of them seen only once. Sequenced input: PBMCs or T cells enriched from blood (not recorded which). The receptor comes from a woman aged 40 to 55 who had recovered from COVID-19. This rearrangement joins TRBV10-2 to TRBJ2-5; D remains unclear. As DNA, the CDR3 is TGCGCCAGCAGCCCCTCGGAGACCCAGTACTTC. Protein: CASSPSETQYF.